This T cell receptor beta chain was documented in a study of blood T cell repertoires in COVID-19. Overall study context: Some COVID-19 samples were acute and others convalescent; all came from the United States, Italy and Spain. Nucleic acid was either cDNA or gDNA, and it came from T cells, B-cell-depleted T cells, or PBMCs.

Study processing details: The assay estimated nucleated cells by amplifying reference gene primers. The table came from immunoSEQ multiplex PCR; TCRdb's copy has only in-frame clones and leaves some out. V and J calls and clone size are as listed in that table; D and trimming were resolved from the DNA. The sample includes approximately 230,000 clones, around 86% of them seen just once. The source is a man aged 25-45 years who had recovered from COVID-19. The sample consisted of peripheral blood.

In DNA form, the CDR3 reads TGTGCCAGCAGCTTGACGGCGGGGGACATGGGAAAACTGTTTTTT. Its translation is CASSLTAGDMGKLFF. This chain uses TRBV5-5 with TRBJ1-4; possibly TRBD1 for D (6 bases). Trimming removed 1 base at V and 10 bases at J, with 17 bases between. The germline V gene encodes CDR1 SGHKS and CDR2 YYEKEE (reference sequence). The CDR3 is 15 amino acids.